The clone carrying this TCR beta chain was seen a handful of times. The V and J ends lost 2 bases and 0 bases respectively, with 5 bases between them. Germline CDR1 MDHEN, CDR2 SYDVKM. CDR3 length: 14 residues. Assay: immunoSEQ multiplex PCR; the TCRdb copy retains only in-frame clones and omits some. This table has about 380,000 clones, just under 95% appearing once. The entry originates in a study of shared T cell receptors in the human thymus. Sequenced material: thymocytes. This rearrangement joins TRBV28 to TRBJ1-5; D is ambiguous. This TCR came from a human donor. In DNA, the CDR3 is TGTGCCAGCAGTTTAAGGAATAGCAATCAGCCCCAGCATTTT. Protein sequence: CASSLRNSNQPQHF.